This TCR beta chain was documented in a study of breast tumors, draining lymph nodes, adjacent tissues. Study-wide results and limits: That most tumor T cells come from lymph nodes remained unproven. Most tumor T cells seemingly derive from lymph node, then expand in tumor. Luminal-like breast cancer showed significantly higher tumor–nontumor repertoire similarity than basal-like. Tumor TCR diversity was below lymph nodes but above nontumor tissue.

Samples came from axillary lymph nodes draining the breast cancer. The CDR3 has 11 amino acids. Germline CDR1 reads SGHDT; CDR2 reads YYEEEE. Trimming stripped 4 bases from V and 6 bases from J, with 8 bases between. The table lists this clonotype with many counts. As yet, its antigen is unknown. TCRdb independently ran MiXCR on the multiplex PCR reads; one entry per CDR3 protein. This sample yields 200,000 to 300,000 distinct CDR3 sequences, of which over 30% are seen a single time; roughly 1.1% belongs to the top ten. Sequencing was done on a sample of axillary lymph node tissue. The chain is built from TRBV5-6 and TRBJ2-7; D gene uncertain. The receptor's source is a female donor with breast cancer. Some clones in this sample may be carry-over from other donors' samples. The CDR3 nucleotides are TGTGCCAGCAGCCGTAGGGTCGAGCAGTACTTC. Translated: CASSRRVEQYF.